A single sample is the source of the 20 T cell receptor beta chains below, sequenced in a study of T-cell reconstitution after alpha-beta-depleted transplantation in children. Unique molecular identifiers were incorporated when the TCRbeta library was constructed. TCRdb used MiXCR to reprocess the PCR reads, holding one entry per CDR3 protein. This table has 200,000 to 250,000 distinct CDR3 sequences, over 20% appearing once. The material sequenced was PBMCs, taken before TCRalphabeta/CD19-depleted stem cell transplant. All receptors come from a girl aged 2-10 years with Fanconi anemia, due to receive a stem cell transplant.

DNA for the CDR3: TGCGCCAGCAGCGAGGACAGGGGGCGAGAGCAGTACTTC. Its protein product is CASSEDRGREQYF. The chain combines TRBV5-1 with TRBJ2-7; 11 nucleotides agree with TRBD1. CDR3 length equals 13 residues. V lost 4 bases to trimming and J lost 7 bases; unmatched junction nucleotides: 4. Germline CDR1 and CDR2: SGHRS and YFSETQ.

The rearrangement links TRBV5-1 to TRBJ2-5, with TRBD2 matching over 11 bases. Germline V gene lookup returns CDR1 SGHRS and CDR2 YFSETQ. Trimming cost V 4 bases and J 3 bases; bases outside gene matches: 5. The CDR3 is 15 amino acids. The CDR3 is CASSVGTSGEETQYF. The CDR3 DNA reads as TGCGCCAGCAGCGTGGGGACTAGCGGTGAAGAGACCCAGTACTTC.

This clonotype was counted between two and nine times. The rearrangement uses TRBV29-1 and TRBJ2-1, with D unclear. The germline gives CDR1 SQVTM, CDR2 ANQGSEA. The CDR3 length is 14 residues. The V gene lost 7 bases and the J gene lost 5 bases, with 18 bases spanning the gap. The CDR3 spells CSADATLADNEQFF. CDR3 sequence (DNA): TGCAGCGCGGACGCAACACTCGCCGACAATGAGCAGTTCTTC.

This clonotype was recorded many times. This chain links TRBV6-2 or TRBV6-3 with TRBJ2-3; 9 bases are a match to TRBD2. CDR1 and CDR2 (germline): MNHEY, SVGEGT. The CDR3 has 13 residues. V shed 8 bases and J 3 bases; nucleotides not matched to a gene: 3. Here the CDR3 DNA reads TGTGCCAGCGCAGCGGGGGGAACAGATACGCAGTATTTT. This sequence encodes CASAAGGTDTQYF.

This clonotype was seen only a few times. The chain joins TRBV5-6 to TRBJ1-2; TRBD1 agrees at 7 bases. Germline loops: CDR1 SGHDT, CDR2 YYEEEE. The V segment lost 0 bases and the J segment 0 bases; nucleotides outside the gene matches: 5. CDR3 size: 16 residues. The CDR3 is CASSLAGTATNYGYTF. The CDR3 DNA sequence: TGTGCCAGCAGCTTGGCCGGGACAGCAACTAACTATGGCTACACCTTC.

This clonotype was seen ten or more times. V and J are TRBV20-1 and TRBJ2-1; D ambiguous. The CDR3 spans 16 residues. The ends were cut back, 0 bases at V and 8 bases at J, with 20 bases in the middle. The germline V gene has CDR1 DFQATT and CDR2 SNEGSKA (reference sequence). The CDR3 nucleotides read TGCAGTGCTAGAGATCGTGAGTCCGCTCTTCTCTATGAGCAGTTCTTC. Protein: CSARDRESALLYEQFF.

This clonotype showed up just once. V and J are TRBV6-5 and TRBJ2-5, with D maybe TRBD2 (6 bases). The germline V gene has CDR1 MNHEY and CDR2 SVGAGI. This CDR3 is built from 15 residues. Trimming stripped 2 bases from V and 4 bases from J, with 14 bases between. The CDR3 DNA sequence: TGTGCCAGCAGTTACAATGTGGCCGGGGGAGAGACCCAGTACTTC. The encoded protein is CASSYNVAGGETQYF.

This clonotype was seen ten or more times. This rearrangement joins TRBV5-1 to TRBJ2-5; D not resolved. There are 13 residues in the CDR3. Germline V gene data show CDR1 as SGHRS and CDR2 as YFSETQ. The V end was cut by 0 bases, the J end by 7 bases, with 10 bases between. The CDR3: CASSLEMVWTQYF. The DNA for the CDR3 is TGCGCCAGCAGCTTGGAAATGGTGTGGACCCAGTACTTC.

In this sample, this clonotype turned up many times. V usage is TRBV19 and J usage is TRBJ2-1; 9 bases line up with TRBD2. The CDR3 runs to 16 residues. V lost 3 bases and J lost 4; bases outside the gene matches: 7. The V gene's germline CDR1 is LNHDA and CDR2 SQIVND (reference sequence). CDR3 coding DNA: TGTGCCAGTAGTATTGGAGCGGGGGGCCCTTACAATGAGCAGTTCTTC. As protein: CASSIGAGGPYNEQFF. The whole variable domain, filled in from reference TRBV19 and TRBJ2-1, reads DGGITQSPKYLFRKEGQNVTLSCEQNLNHDAMYWYRQDPGQGLRLIYYSQIVNDFQKGDIAEGYSVSREKKESFPLTVTSAQKNPTAFYLCASSIGAGGPYNEQFFGPGTRLTVL.

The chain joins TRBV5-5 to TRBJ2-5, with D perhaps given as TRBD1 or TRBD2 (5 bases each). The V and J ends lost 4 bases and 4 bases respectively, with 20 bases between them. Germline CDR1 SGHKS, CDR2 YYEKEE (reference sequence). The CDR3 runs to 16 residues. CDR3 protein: CASSNSGTNPAETQYF. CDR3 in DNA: TGTGCCAGCAGCAATTCCGGGACGAACCCCGCAGAGACCCAGTACTTC.

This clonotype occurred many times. CDR3 nucleotide sequence: TGTGCCAGCAGTTTGATGTTCTCCTACGAGCAGTACTTC. Translated, it gives CASSLMFSYEQYF. The V call is TRBV12-3 or TRBV12-4, the J call TRBJ2-7; D remains ambiguous. The germline V and J ends were trimmed by 3 bases and 0 bases, with 6 bases remaining between them. The CDR3 consists of 13 residues.

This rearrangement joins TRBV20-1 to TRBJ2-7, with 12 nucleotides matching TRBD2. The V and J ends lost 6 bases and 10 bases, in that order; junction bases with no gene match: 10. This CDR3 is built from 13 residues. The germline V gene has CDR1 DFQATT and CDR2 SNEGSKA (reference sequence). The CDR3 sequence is CSAPGLAGQNQYF. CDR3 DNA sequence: TGCAGTGCACCCGGACTAGCGGGGCAGAACCAGTACTTC.

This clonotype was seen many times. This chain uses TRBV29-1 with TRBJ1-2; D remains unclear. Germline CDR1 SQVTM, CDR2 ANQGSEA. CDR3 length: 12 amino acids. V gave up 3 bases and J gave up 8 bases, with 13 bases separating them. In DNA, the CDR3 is TGCAGCGTTGACAGCCCCAGATTCGGCTACACCTTC. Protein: CSVDSPRFGYTF.

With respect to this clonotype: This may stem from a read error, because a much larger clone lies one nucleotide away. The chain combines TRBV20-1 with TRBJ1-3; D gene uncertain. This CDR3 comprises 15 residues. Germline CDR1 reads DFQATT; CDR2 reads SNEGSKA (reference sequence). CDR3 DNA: TGCAGTGCTAGTGGTCTCGTCCCCTCTGGAAACACCATGTATTTT. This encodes CSASGLVPSGNTMYF.

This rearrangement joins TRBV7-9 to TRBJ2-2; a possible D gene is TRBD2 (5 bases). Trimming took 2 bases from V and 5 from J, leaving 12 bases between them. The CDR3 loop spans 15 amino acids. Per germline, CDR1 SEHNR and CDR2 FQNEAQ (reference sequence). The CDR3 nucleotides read TGTGCCAGCAGCTTAACTAGGACCGAGACCGGGGAGCTGTTTTTT. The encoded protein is CASSLTRTETGELFF.

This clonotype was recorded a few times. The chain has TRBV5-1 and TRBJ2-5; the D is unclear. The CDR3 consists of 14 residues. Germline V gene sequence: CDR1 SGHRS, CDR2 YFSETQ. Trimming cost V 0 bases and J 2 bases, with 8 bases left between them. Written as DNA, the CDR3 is TGCGCCAGCAGCTTGGAGGCAGATCAAGAGACCCAGTACTTC. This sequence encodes CASSLEADQETQYF.

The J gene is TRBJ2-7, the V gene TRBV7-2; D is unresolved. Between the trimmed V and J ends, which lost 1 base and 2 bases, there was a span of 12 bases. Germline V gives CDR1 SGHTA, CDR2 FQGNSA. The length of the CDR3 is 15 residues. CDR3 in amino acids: CASSLVWVPTYEQYF. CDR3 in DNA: TGTGCCAGCAGCTTAGTGTGGGTCCCCACCTACGAGCAGTACTTC.

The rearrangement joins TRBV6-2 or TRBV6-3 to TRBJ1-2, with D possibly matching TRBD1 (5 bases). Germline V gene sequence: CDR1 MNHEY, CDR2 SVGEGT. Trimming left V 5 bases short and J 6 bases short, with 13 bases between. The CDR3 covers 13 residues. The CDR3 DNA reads TGTGCCAGCAGTCACAGACAGAGGGATGGCTACACCTTC. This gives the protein CASSHRQRDGYTF.

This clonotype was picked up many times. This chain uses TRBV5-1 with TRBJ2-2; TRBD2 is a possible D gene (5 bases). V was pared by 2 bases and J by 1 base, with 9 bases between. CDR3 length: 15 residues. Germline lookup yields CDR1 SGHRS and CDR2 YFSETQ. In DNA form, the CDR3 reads TGCGCCAGCAGCTTACCAAGCGGGAACACCGGGGAGCTGTTTTTT. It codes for CASSLPSGNTGELFF. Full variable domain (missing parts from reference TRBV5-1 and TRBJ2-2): KAGVTQTPRYLIKTRGQQVTLSCSPISGHRSVSWYQQTPGQGLQFLFEYFSETQRNKGNFPGRFSGRQFSNSRSEMNVSTLELGDSALYLCASSLPSGNTGELFFGEGSRLTVL.

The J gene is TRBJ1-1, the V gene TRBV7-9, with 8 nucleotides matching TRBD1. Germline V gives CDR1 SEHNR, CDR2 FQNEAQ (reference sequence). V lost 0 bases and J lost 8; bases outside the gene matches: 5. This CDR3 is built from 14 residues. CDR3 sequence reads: CASSLAGTGGEAFF. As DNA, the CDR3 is TGTGCCAGCAGCTTAGCCGGCACAGGGGGGGAAGCTTTCTTT.